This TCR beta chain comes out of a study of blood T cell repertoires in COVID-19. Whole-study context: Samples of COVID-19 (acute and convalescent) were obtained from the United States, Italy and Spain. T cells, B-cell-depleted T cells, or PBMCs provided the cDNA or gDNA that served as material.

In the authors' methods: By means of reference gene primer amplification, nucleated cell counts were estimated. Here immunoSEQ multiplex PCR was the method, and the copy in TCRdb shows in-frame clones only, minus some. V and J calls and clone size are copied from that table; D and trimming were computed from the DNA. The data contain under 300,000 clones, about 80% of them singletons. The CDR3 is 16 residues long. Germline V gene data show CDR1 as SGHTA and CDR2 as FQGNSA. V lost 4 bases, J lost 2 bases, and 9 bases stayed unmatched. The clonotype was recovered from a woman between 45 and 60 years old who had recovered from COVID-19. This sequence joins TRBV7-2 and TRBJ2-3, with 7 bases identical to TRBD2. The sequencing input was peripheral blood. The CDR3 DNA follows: TGTGCCAGCAGCTGGGGGATAGCGGGTTACACAGATACGCAGTATTTT. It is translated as CASSWGIAGYTDTQYF.